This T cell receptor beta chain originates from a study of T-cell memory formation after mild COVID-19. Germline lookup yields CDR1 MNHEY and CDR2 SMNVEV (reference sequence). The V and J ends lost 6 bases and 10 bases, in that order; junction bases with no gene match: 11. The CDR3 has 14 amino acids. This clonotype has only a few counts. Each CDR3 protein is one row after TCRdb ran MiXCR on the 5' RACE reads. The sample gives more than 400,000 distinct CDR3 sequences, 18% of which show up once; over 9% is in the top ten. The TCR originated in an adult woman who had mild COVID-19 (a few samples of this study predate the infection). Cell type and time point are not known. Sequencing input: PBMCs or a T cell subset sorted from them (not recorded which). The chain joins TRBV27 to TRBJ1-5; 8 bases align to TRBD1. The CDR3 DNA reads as TGTGCCAGCAGGTCGGGACAGGCCCAGGGTCCCCAGCATTTT. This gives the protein CASRSGQAQGPQHF.